The sequence of this T cell receptor beta chain was determined in a study of neoadjuvant nivolumab and ipilimumab in lung cancer. Study context: Patients got nivolumab 3 mg/kg on days 1, 15 and 29; combination added ipilimumab 1 mg/kg day 1. Study-wide results and limits: Only two of four nivolumab-treated tumors gained richness and clonality by surgery. Compared with tumor-adjacent uninvolved lung, resected tumors showed greater richness and clonality.

The CDR3 sequence is 16 residues long. From germline, CDR1 is MNHNS and CDR2 SASEGT. The ends were cut back, 2 bases at V and 1 base at J, with 14 bases in the middle. About this clone: Its antigen is still unknown.

Data came from immunoSEQ multiplex PCR; TCRdb stores just in-frame clones and leaves some out. The data contain tens of thousands of clones, around 80% of them seen just once; the ten biggest clones take up 5% to 5.5%. The origin of this receptor is an adult with non-small cell lung cancer. V and J are TRBV6-1 and TRBJ1-1, with D possibly matching TRBD1 (6 bases). This material consisted of tumor tissue, taken after neoadjuvant nivolumab, alone or with ipilimumab, at or shortly before surgery. CDR3 sequence (DNA): TGTGCCAGCAGTGAAAGGGTACAGGGACCGAACACTGAAGCTTTCTTT. It yields the protein CASSERVQGPNTEAFF.